This T cell receptor beta chain was captured by sequencing in a study of cytomegalovirus exposure and HLA in healthy donors. Overall study results and limits: V- and J-gene trimming of TCR beta was linked (in a later analysis) to a missense DCLRE1C variant. Earlier findings revealed that most TCR beta V segments proved productive either about 90% or about 30% of the time. The study flagged some 180 TCR beta chains as cytomegalovirus-associated. Sequencing likely caused a cluster of highly shared sequence variants.

The length of the CDR3 is 20 residues. The junction had 15 bases not matched to a gene; V was cut back by 3 bases and J by 2 bases. CDR1 is SGHRS and CDR2 is YFSETQ in the germline V gene. For this clone: Antigen specificity is unknown.

PCR involved 60 Vbeta and 13 Jbeta primers. This table comes from immunoSEQ multiplex PCR, and its TCRdb copy is limited to in-frame clones, with some not included. This sample has 200,000 or so clones, with roughly 83% found just once. V is TRBV5-1 and J is TRBJ2-3; the match to TRBD2 covers 13 bases. Material for sequencing was PBMCs. The source is a boy younger than 10 in good health and CMV-seronegative. CDR3 residues: CASSSQPPLAGGIPTDTQYF. Written as DNA, the CDR3 is TGCGCCAGCAGCTCCCAGCCCCCACTAGCGGGGGGGATCCCCACAGATACGCAGTATTTT.